This T cell receptor beta chain was profiled in a study of metastatic and nonmetastatic thyroid tumors (dated by TCRdb to the early 2020s). For the study in its entirety: Repertoires from peripheral blood and from tumor or nodule tissue samples of malignant and benign thyroid patients were compared.

No patient had received any treatment before thyroid surgery. Using T-cell receptor beta sequencing, the study looked back at clinical samples from patients collected from 2012 to 2018. The method behind the library was PCR. Sequencing instrument: Illumina HiSeq 4000. High-throughput sequencing was used to profile the TCR beta-chain CDR3 region of each patient. The authors processed their data as follows. The researchers built a classifier to tell apart papillary thyroid cancer patients with distant metastasis, based on CDR3 differences among clinicopathological groups. The Shannon index was used to assess repertoire diversity, and the Morisita-Horn index was used to assess tumor-blood repertoire similarity. Starting from the raw public reads, TCRdb applied fastp trimming at Q25, assembled clones with MiXCR and retained in-frame beta chains. These V and J calls derive from TCRdb rather than the authors' analysis. This sample lists 30,000 to 35,000 clones; roughly 30% were detected once. The ten largest clones capture 25% to 35% of the sample.

The table lists this clone with a few counts. Its antigen remains undetermined. The junction departs from the called germline gene at one end, perhaps through a read error. In the germline V gene, CDR1 corresponds to ENHRY and CDR2 to SYGVKD. Including the terminal cysteine and phenylalanine, the CDR3 comprises 16 residues. Only the CDR3 DNA is retained, 48 bases long and in frame from the first base. General findings and caveats noted by the study authors: In both blood and tumor samples, TCR beta diversity was reported to be significantly higher in malignant tumors than in benign nodules.

Rearrangement joined TRBV10-3 to TRBJ1-1, and 8 bases in between align with TRBD1. This TCR was sampled from a female donor with papillary thyroid cancer or a benign thyroid nodule (not recorded which). Some clones in this sample may be carry-over from other donors' samples. Sequenced: blood. The nucleotide sequence is given as TGTACCATCAGTGCGGCACAGGGGGATCGAGACACTGAAGCTTTCTTT. It translates to CTISAAQGDRDTEAFF.